This T cell receptor beta chain was found in a study of CD8 T cells in Susac syndrome (dated by TCRdb to the late 2010s). About the investigation overall: The study used repertoire sequencing to test whether antigen drove CD8+ T cell activation and differentiation in Susac syndrome. The study compared CD8+ T cell repertoire clonality among 12 healthy donors, around 14 Susac syndrome patients and 15 multiple sclerosis patients.

About this clonotype: Its antigen remains unidentified. No quality values exist for individual bases; no much larger clone is one base distant.

The CDR3, from cysteine to phenylalanine, totals 15 residues. Only CDR3 DNA is held: 45 bases, read in frame from base 1. CDR1 and CDR2, looked up from the germline V gene (reference sequence), are LGHDT and YNNKEL. V is shortened by 6 bases, J by 4 bases, and the region joining them spans 16 bases. Study-level results and caveats: The number of individuals in the TCR sequencing and HLA analysis was acknowledged as relatively small.

RNA was extracted using the RNeasy kit, and about 0.45 to 1 microgram was reverse transcribed with random hexamers. The immunoSEQ multiplex PCR assay, covering 54 Vbeta and 13 Jbeta segments, was used to amplify TCR beta CDR3 regions. PCR amplification bias was corrected by using a synthetic template baseline for primer optimization and computational correction. In the source study's methods: Only productive sequences were kept, with reads annotated to V, D and J genes according to IMGT and analyzed in immunoSEQ Analyzer. To calculate clonality, Shannon entropy was normalized by log2 of the number of productive unique sequences and then subtracted from one. For each patient and control, public and private clones were evaluated among the 100 most prevalent clones. Susac-specific clones were defined as absent from healthy and MS cohorts, about 1,100 published viral clones and other ImmuneACCESS disease sequences. TCRdb reran the public reads through fastp at Q25 and MiXCR, keeping productive beta chains. Rows merge per CDR3 protein into single entries with the most common DNA and genes. TCRdb, not the authors, supplied the V and J calls. For this sample the table gives a few hundred thousand distinct CDR3 sequences, of which around 89% were detected only once. About 0.17% of the sample rests with the top ten.

Peripheral blood CD8+ and CD4+ T cells from healthy donors, Susac syndrome patients and multiple sclerosis patients were profiled using high-throughput TCR beta sequencing. Multiple sclerosis controls were treatment-naive patients with stable or active relapsing-remitting disease fulfilling revised McDonald criteria. CD8+ TEMRA cells were enriched by FACS, while bulk CD8+ and CD4+ T cells were purified by magnetic negative isolation. Blood was drawn into EDTA tubes, processed within 24 hours, and PBMCs were isolated by density gradient centrifugation. PBMCs destined for TCR sequencing were cryopreserved in liquid nitrogen and later thawed in a 37 °C water bath. Purity of sorted or isolated CD4+, CD8+ and CD8+ TEMRA cells was at least 90%.

The receptor was derived from a human donor with multiple sclerosis. The chain is assembled from TRBV3-1 and TRBJ2-1; the D element could tentatively be TRBD1 or TRBD2, as 5 bases agree for each. Material for sequencing was CD8+ T cells from PBMCs. The DNA sequence follows: TGTGCCAGCAGTCACTTGAGGGGTCCGTACAATGAGCAGTTCTTC. Its protein reads: CASSHLRGPYNEQFF.